Only a few counts were recorded for the clone carrying this T cell receptor (beta chain). The antigen remains unidentified. The sample belongs to a study of T cell repertoires in cytomegalovirus infection. Study at large: Indications came from public TCR beta signatures; they pointed to CMV infection and to a matching HLA type.

Findings and caveats of the study: Carriers of CMV and the relevant HLA type were discriminated by public TCR beta frequency. Clonotypes of TCR beta that were HLA-C-restricted and CMV-specific dominated the ex vivo response.

Trimming removed 7 bases at V and 3 bases at J, with 16 bases between. This CDR3 contains 15 residues. In germline, CDR1 is MGHDK, CDR2 SYGVNS. One entry per CDR3 protein, called by TCRdb with MiXCR from the reads. The top ten hold roughly 13% of the sample, which has some 400,000 distinct CDR3 sequences, 25% to 40% seen once. This sequence originates from a human donor in good health (CMV status not recorded). Some clones in this sample may be carry-over from other donors' samples. The sample consisted of PBMCs. This chain connects TRBV25-1 to TRBJ1-3; D remains unclear. In DNA, the CDR3 is TGTGCCAGCACCCCTGGGAGGGTAGATGGAAACACCATATATTTT. Its translation is CASTPGRVDGNTIYF.